This T cell receptor (beta chain) was sequenced in a study of blood T cell repertoires in COVID-19. Overall study context: Spain, Italy and the United States supplied samples that represented acute and convalescent COVID-19.

V was cut by 11 bases and J by 0 bases, with 13 bases left in between. The CDR3 totals 14 residues. Germline CDR1 reads MNHGY; CDR2 reads SVAAGI. Source study methods: Reference gene primer amplification gave nucleated cell count estimates. The table came from immunoSEQ multiplex PCR; TCRdb's copy has only in-frame clones and leaves some out. V and J calls and clone size follow that table, whereas D and trimming were derived from the DNA. The table lists more than 150,000 clones, 65% to 85% of them singletons. V usage is TRBV6-9 and J usage is TRBJ1-4; tentatively, D is TRBD1 (6 bases). The sequence derives from a woman in her twenties or thirties with acute or convalescent COVID-19. The sample was peripheral blood. The CDR3 DNA sequence: TGTGCCGGAAGGGACAACCCAACTAATGAAAAACTGTTTTTT. It specifies CAGRDNPTNEKLFF.